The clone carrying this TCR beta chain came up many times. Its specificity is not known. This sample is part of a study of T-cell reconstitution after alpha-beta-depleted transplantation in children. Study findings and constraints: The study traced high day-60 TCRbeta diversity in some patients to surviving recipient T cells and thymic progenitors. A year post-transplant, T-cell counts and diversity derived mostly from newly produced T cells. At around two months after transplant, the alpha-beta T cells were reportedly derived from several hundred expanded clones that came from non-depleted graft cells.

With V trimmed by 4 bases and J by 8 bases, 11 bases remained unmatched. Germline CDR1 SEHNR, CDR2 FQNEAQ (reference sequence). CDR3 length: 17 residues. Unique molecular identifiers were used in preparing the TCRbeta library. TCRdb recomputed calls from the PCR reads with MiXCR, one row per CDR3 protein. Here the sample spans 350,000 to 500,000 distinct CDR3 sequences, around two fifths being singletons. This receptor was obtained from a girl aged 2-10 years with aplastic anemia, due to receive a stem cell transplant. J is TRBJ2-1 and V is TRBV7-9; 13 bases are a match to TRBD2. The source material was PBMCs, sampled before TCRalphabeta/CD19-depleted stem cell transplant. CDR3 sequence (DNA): TGTGCCAGCAGCTCCAAGGGTACTAGCGGGAGGGGCTATGAGCAGTTCTTC. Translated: CASSSKGTSGRGYEQFF.